The 9 T cell receptor beta chains in this list originate from one sample, sequenced in a study of cytomegalovirus exposure and HLA in healthy donors. The PCR had 60 Vbeta and 13 Jbeta primers. TCRdb keeps only in-frame clones here, not all; method: immunoSEQ multiplex PCR. The profile shows about 160,000 clones, 75% of them singletons. The sample taken for sequencing was PBMCs. These TCRs come from a female donor in good health and CMV-seronegative.

CDR3 loop: CASGREGRAQYF. In DNA, the CDR3 is TGTGCCAGCGGTAGGGAGGGGAGAGCGCAGTATTTT. This chain uses TRBV2 with TRBJ2-3; 7 bases match TRBD2. The V and J ends lost 8 bases and 10 bases, in that order; junction bases with no gene match: 9. The germline V gene encodes CDR1 SNHLY and CDR2 FYNNEI. The CDR3 totals 12 residues.

The chain is built from TRBV2 and TRBJ2-3; the match to TRBD2 covers 7 bases. The CDR3 is 11 amino acids. Germline V lookup: CDR1 SNHLY, CDR2 FYNNEI. This CDR3 reads CGGGSTDTQYF. The DNA of the CDR3 is TGTGGGGGGGGGAGCACAGATACGCAGTATTTT.

The CDR3 sequence: CASSLVGILRLPAGADTQYF. The CDR3 bases are TGCGCCAGCAGCTTGGTTGGGATACTACGGCTGCCAGCGGGGGCAGATACGCAGTATTTT. This chain links TRBV5-1 with TRBJ2-3, with 8 nucleotides matching TRBD2. This CDR3 spans 20 amino acids. CDR1 is SGHRS and CDR2 is YFSETQ in the germline V gene. V shed 0 bases and J 4 bases; nucleotides not matched to a gene: 19.

V usage is TRBV29-1 and J usage is TRBJ2-7; TRBD1 agrees at 7 bases. Germline V gene sequence: CDR1 SQVTM, CDR2 ANQGSEA. The CDR3 spans 12 residues. The junction had 0 bases not matched to a gene; V was cut back by 0 bases and J by 4 bases. CDR3 DNA sequence: TGCAGCGTTGAAGACAGGGGGTACGAGCAGTACTTC. It codes for CSVEDRGYEQYF.

This chain joins TRBV7-9 and TRBJ2-3; 8 nucleotides line up with TRBD2. Per germline, CDR1 SEHNR and CDR2 FQNEAQ (reference sequence). The junction had 7 bases not matched to a gene; V was cut back by 5 bases and J by 6 bases. The CDR3 covers 14 residues. As DNA, the CDR3 is TGTGCCAGCAGCCATAGCGGGGATCGGGATACGCAGTATTTT. This gives the protein CASSHSGDRDTQYF.

CDR3 in DNA: TGTGCCAGCAGCTTAGGACAGGGGGTGGTGAACTATGGCTACACCTTC. Its protein is CASSLGQGVVNYGYTF. The genes are TRBV7-2 and TRBJ1-2, with TRBD1 identical over 9 bases. The CDR3 spans 16 residues. CDR1 and CDR2 from the germline V gene are SGHTA and FQGNSA. With 1 base clipped from V and 2 bases from J, the junction kept 5 bases outside the gene matches.

This chain connects TRBV27 to TRBJ2-7, with D maybe TRBD1 (5 bases). V lost 6 bases and J lost 2, with 14 bases in between. Germline V gene data show CDR1 as MNHEY and CDR2 as SMNVEV (reference sequence). CDR3 length: 14 amino acids. Here the CDR3 reads CASSPHPTAYEQYF. The CDR3 coding sequence is TGTGCCAGCAGCCCTCACCCGACAGCCTACGAGCAGTACTTC.

V gene TRBV6-5 combines with J gene TRBJ1-1; D gene uncertain. V was shortened by 5 bases and J by 3 bases, with 13 bases between the two germline ends. The CDR3 runs to 14 residues. CDR1 and CDR2 from the germline V gene are MNHEY and SVGAGI. The CDR3 DNA follows: TGTGCCAGCAGTCCCCGGTGTTGTGACACTGAAGCTTTCTTT. Translated, it gives CASSPRCCDTEAFF.

This sequence joins TRBV6-4 and TRBJ1-1; TRBD1 matches 7 bases. Germline CDR1 reads MRHNA; CDR2 reads SNTAGT. The CDR3 is 13 residues long. Unmatched junction bases numbered 4, after V lost 3 bases and J lost 6 bases. The CDR3 region is CASSESTGSEAFF. In DNA form, the CDR3 reads TGTGCCAGCAGTGAGTCGACAGGGTCTGAAGCTTTCTTT.